This paragraph covers one T cell receptor beta chain sequence. The V gene lost 1 base and the J gene lost 6 bases, with 15 bases spanning the gap. This CDR3 region has 16 residues. Germline lookup yields CDR1 SGHVS and CDR2 FQNEAQ. This sample stems from a study of blood T cell repertoires in COVID-19. Across the whole study: Samples of COVID-19 (acute and convalescent) were obtained from the United States, Italy and Spain. The cDNA or gDNA used as material had been derived from T cells, B-cell-depleted T cells, or PBMCs.

The method was immunoSEQ multiplex PCR; TCRdb's version includes in-frame clones alone and lacks a portion of them. The sample contains 65,000 to 75,000 clones, around 82% of which appear only once. The sample was peripheral blood. The source of this sequence is a human donor in a cohort sampled during active COVID-19. The gene calls are TRBV7-8 and TRBJ1-4, with D perhaps matching TRBD1 (5 bases). CDR3 nucleotides: TGTGCCAGCAGCTTAGGGAGGGGATGGAAGTATGAAAAACTGTTTTTT. Translation gives CASSLGRGWKYEKLFF.